A single sample is the source of the 5 T cell receptor beta chains below, sequenced in a study of OX40 agonist ivuxolimab in advanced cancers. Sequenced by immunoSEQ multiplex PCR; TCRdb stores in-frame clones only, minus some. The sample holds 75,000 to 90,000 clones, approximately 84% seen once. Material: CD4+ or CD8+ T cells sorted from blood, obtained in a trial of the OX40 agonist ivuxolimab. The receptors originated from an adult with an advanced solid tumor such as melanoma, head and neck, liver or kidney cancer.

The V gene is TRBV19, the J gene TRBJ2-6; D perhaps matches TRBD2 (7 bases). V gave up 3 bases and J gave up 4 bases, with 13 bases separating them. Germline values: CDR1 LNHDA, CDR2 SQIVND (reference sequence). CDR3 length: 16 residues. The CDR3 loop is CASSIPGGEGANVLTF. The CDR3 nucleotides read TGTGCCAGTAGTATCCCGGGGGGCGAGGGGGCCAACGTCCTGACTTTC.

The chain couples TRBV4-1 to TRBJ2-1; 8 bases are shared with TRBD1. V was clipped by 4 bases and J by 5 bases; unmatched bases: 7. Germline CDR1 reads MGHRA; CDR2 reads YSYEKL. The CDR3 totals 15 residues. The CDR3 spells CASSPWTGTNNEQFF. Written as DNA, the CDR3 is TGCGCCAGCAGCCCTTGGACAGGGACCAACAATGAGCAGTTCTTC.

This sequence joins TRBV5-5 and TRBJ2-7; D perhaps matches TRBD1 (5 bases). Germline CDR1 is SGHKS and CDR2 is YYEKEE (reference sequence). The CDR3 spans 13 residues. V gave up 2 bases and J gave up 2 bases, with 8 bases separating them. As DNA, the CDR3 is TGTGCCAGCAGCTTCCAAGGGGCCTACGAGCAGTACTTC. Its translation: CASSFQGAYEQYF.

The chain is built from TRBV7-4 and TRBJ2-7; D call uncertain. The CDR3 totals 14 residues. Trimming took 5 bases from V and 2 from J, leaving 13 bases between them. From germline, CDR1 is SGHVT and CDR2 SQSDAQ. The CDR3 DNA reads as TGTGCCAGCAGCAGAACCCGAGATCCCTACGAGCAGTACTTC. Its protein is CASSRTRDPYEQYF.

This clone was seen once. This rearrangement joins TRBV18 to TRBJ2-1, with D perhaps matching TRBD2 (5 bases). This CDR3 has 14 amino acids. The germline gives CDR1 KGHSH, CDR2 LQKENI. V was trimmed by 2 bases and J by 7 bases, leaving 12 bases between them. The CDR3 region has the DNA TGTGCCAGCTCACCAGGAGGCTTGTGGAATGAGCAGTTCTTC. Translated: CASSPGGLWNEQFF.